This T cell receptor beta chain was identified during a study of OX40 agonist ivuxolimab in advanced cancers. Germline V lookup: CDR1 LNHDA, CDR2 SQIVND (reference sequence). This CDR3 has 14 residues. Losses at the gene ends were 6 bases for V and 1 base for J; bases not matched to a gene: 2. Sequencing was performed with immunoSEQ multiplex PCR; in TCRdb, only in-frame clones are kept and a portion is missing. The sample gives about 45,000 clones, 75% to 90% of which show up once; over 5.5% is in the top ten. This chain connects TRBV19 to TRBJ2-5; TRBD1 matches at 10 bases. The clonotype originates from an adult with an advanced solid tumor such as melanoma, head and neck, liver or kidney cancer. The specimen comprised CD4+ or CD8+ T cells sorted from blood, sampled in a trial of the OX40 agonist ivuxolimab. CDR3 bases: TGTGCCAGTAGGCGGGACAGGGGCCAAGAGACCCAGTACTTC. It encodes CASRRDRGQETQYF.